This TCR beta chain came from a study of response to subunit inactivated influenza vaccine. MiXCR, applied by TCRdb to the RT-PCR reads, yields one record per CDR3 protein. The sample holds about 800,000 distinct CDR3 sequences, around 20% seen once. The sequence came from a man aged 50 to 59 who received an inactivated influenza vaccine. Source: PBMCs from blood, taken 5 days after vaccination.

The CDR3 DNA is TGCGCCAGCAGCTTGGAGCCGGCCGTGGACCGGGGTAACATTCAGTACTTC. This sequence encodes CASSLEPAVDRGNIQYF. V is TRBV5-1 and J is TRBJ2-4; D might be TRBD2 (5 bases). Germline CDR1 reads SGHRS; CDR2 reads YFSETQ. V was cut by 0 bases and J by 7 bases, with 20 bases left in between. The CDR3 sequence is 17 residues long.